This T cell receptor (beta chain) comes out of a study of blood T cell repertoires in COVID-19. Study overall: The study drew acute and convalescent COVID-19 samples from the United States, Italy and Spain.

Assay used: immunoSEQ multiplex PCR; TCRdb lists only in-frame clones, some missing. The table lists 150,000 to 200,000 clones, roughly 83% of them singletons. This clone was found a few times. With V trimmed by 5 bases and J by 7 bases, 12 bases remained unmatched. The CDR3 totals 17 residues. Germline V gene data show CDR1 as SNHLY and CDR2 as FYNNEI. The genes are TRBV2 and TRBJ1-6; 9 bases align to TRBD1. The sequencing sample was made of PBMCs or T cells enriched from blood (not recorded which). The source is a woman aged 25 to 45 who had recovered from COVID-19. This chain's CDR3 is CASSKKRTGETNSPLHF. The CDR3 DNA reads as TGTGCCAGCAGTAAGAAAAGGACAGGGGAAACGAATTCACCCCTCCACTTT.